This record looks at one TCR beta chain sequence and its context. Antigen unknown. The sample is drawn from a study of CD8 T cells in ankylosing spondylitis. Study results and limitations: Among TCR beta sequences, a motif of eight highly homologous variants appeared characteristic of ankylosing spondylitis blood.

A quantitative 5'-RACE method, one with molecular barcodes, was used to make TCR beta libraries. MiXCR, run by TCRdb on the 5' RACE reads, gives a single entry per CDR3 protein. The table has about 840,000 distinct CDR3 sequences, approximately 10% seen once. The V gene's germline CDR1 is MNHNS and CDR2 SASEGT. With V trimmed by 6 bases and J by 15 bases, 14 bases remained unmatched. The CDR3 loop spans 13 amino acids. The chain employs TRBV6-1 and TRBJ2-1; 7 bases are shared with TRBD1. The material sequenced was blood, either unsorted or a sorted T cell fraction (not recorded which). The sequence derives from a male donor with ankylosing spondylitis. The DNA of the CDR3 is TGTGCCAGCAGACCCCTAGACAGGGCATTTCTGTTCTTC. As protein: CASRPLDRAFLFF.